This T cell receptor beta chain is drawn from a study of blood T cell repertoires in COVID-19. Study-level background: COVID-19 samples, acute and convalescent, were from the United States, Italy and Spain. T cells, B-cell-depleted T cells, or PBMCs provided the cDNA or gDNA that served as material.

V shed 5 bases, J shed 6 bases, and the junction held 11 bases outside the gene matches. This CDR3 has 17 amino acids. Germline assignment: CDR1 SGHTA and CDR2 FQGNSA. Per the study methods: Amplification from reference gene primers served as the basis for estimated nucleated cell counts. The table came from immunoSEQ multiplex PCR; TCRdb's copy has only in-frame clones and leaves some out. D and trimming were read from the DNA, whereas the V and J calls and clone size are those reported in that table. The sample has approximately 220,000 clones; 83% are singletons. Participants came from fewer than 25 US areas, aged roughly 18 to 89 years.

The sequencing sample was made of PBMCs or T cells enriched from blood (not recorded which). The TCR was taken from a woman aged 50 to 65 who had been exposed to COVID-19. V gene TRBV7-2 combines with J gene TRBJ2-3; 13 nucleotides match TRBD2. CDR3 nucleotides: TGTGCCAGCAGCCCAGCGAGGGGGACTAGCGGGGCGGATACGCAGTATTTT. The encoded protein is CASSPARGTSGADTQYF. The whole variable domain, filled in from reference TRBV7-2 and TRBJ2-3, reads GAGVSQSPSNKVTEKGKDVELRCDPISGHTALYWYRQSLGQGLEFLIYFQGNSAPDKSGLPSDRFSAERTGGSVSTLTIQRTQQEDSAVYLCASSPARGTSGADTQYFGPGTRLTVL.